The 25 T cell receptor beta chains below come from one sample, sequenced in a study of memory CD4+ T cells and cytomegalovirus serostatus. The sort gate was single viable CD3+CD4+CD8-CD45RO+ cells for memory CD4+ T cells. Assay used: immunoSEQ multiplex PCR; TCRdb lists only in-frame clones, some missing. The sample contains approximately 60,000 clones, over 65% of which appear only once. Sequenced sample: memory CD4+ T cells from blood. The receptors stem from an adult in good health and CMV-seropositive.

For this clone: The junction shows a germline mismatch at one end, possibly a read error. This chain uses TRBV2 with TRBJ1-3, with 7 positions matching TRBD1. Germline assignment: CDR1 SNHLY and CDR2 FYNNEI. The CDR3 spans 12 residues. For the CDR3, the DNA is TGTGCCGGCAGGGGGGCTGGAAACACCATATATTTT. Protein: CAGRGAGNTIYF. Based on the CDR3 plus reference TRBV2 and TRBJ1-3, the full variable domain is EPEVTQTPSHQVTQMGQEVILRCVPISNHLYFYWYRQILGQKVEFLVSFYNNEISEKSEIFDDQFSVERPDGSNFTLKIRSTKLEDSAMYFCAGRGAGNTIYFGEGSWLTVV.

CDR3 bases: TGTGCCAGTACCTCAGACAGGGACTACACTGAAGCTTTCTTT. Protein product: CASTSDRDYTEAFF. The V and J genes are TRBV19 and TRBJ1-1; 7 nucleotides align to TRBD1. Per germline, CDR1 LNHDA and CDR2 SQIVND (reference sequence). V was clipped by 7 bases and J by 3 bases; unmatched bases: 8. The CDR3 length is 14 residues.

The chain has TRBV29-1 and TRBJ1-1, with no clear D. Looked up from germline, CDR1 is SQVTM and CDR2 is ANQGSEA. The germline V and J ends were trimmed by 4 bases and 4 bases, with 10 bases remaining between them. The CDR3 covers 12 residues. The CDR3 here is CSVVPWGTEAFF. In nucleotides, the CDR3 is TGCAGCGTTGTCCCGTGGGGCACTGAAGCTTTCTTT.

The V gene is TRBV11-3, the J gene TRBJ1-1; D is possibly TRBD1 (5 bases). The CDR3 is 13 residues long. Germline V gene lookup returns CDR1 SGHNT and CDR2 YENEEA. Trimming took off 7 bases at V and 3 bases at J, with 12 bases between the two ends. CDR3 region: CASTDRGHTEAFF. The DNA of the CDR3 is TGTGCCAGCACTGACAGAGGGCACACTGAAGCTTTCTTT.

The chain couples TRBV6-4 to TRBJ1-2; maybe TRBD1 (5 bases). V was shortened by 4 bases and J by 6 bases, with 12 bases between the two germline ends. Germline lookup yields CDR1 MRHNA and CDR2 SNTAGT. This CDR3 contains 13 residues. As DNA, the CDR3 is TGTGCCAGCAGTGTTTCAGGGAGGGATGGCTACACCTTC. It specifies CASSVSGRDGYTF.

This clone has more than one count but fewer than ten. The chain uses TRBV11-3 and TRBJ1-5; D remains ambiguous. The germline V and J ends were trimmed by 1 base and 0 bases, with 7 bases remaining between them. Germline lookup yields CDR1 SGHNT and CDR2 YENEEA. The CDR3 runs 15 residues. CDR3 nucleotide sequence: TGTGCCAGCAGCTTAGGGGGAAATAGCAATCAGCCCCAGCATTTT. It translates to CASSLGGNSNQPQHF.

The chain links TRBV28 to TRBJ2-1; 13 bases align to TRBD2. CDR3 length: 15 residues. The ends lost 6 bases at V and 4 bases at J; junction bases unmatched: 3. The germline V gene has CDR1 MDHEN and CDR2 SYDVKM. The CDR3 reads CASRGLAGTYNEQFF. CDR3 nucleotides: TGTGCCAGCAGGGGACTAGCGGGGACTTACAATGAGCAGTTCTTC.

Only a few counts were recorded for this clone. V and J are TRBV29-1 and TRBJ1-3; tentatively, D is TRBD1 (5 bases). The CDR3 has 12 amino acids. In germline, CDR1 is SQVTM, CDR2 ANQGSEA. V dropped 6 bases and J dropped 0 bases, with 6 bases sitting between them. CDR3 nucleotide sequence: TGCAGCGTGACAGTCTCTGGAAACACCATATATTTT. The encoded protein is CSVTVSGNTIYF.

This clone was recorded once. The chain couples TRBV5-4 to TRBJ1-4; 7 nucleotides agree with TRBD1. In germline, CDR1 is SGHNT, CDR2 YYREEE (reference sequence). The junction had 6 bases not matched to a gene; V was cut back by 2 bases and J by 8 bases. The CDR3 runs to 14 residues. The CDR3 DNA follows: TGTGCCAGCAGCTTCGAGGGGGCGCAAGAAAAACTGTTTTTT. Translation: CASSFEGAQEKLFF.

The V call is TRBV7-2, the J call TRBJ2-7; D is tentatively TRBD1 or TRBD2 (7 bases each). CDR3 length: 15 residues. Germline CDR1 is SGHTA and CDR2 is FQGNSA. V gave up 5 bases and J gave up 6 bases, with 20 bases separating them. The CDR3 region is CASSLVGGTESEQYF. The CDR3 DNA reads as TGTGCCAGCAGCCTAGTGGGGGGGACAGAAAGCGAGCAGTACTTC.

The J gene is TRBJ2-3, the V gene TRBV10-3; 8 bases match TRBD1. This CDR3 region has 13 residues. The V gene end was trimmed by 8 bases and the J gene end by 1 base; junction bases not matched to a gene: 2. CDR1 and CDR2 from the germline V gene are ENHRY and SYGVKD. CDR3 loop: CAIGGQGTDTQYF. The CDR3 nucleotides are TGTGCCATCGGGGGACAGGGCACAGATACGCAGTATTTT.

In its sample, this clone was seen once. V gene TRBV28 combines with J gene TRBJ1-5; unclear D gene. The germline CDR1 and CDR2 sequences are MDHEN and SYDVKM. The V gene lost 4 bases and the J gene lost 3 bases, with 10 bases spanning the gap. There are 14 residues in the CDR3. CDR3 loop: CASSSPGLNQPQHF. The CDR3 bases are TGTGCCAGCAGTTCCCCGGGCCTCAATCAGCCCCAGCATTTT. The full variable domain, with the rest looked up from reference TRBV28 and TRBJ1-5, is DVKVTQSSRYLVKRTGEKVFLECVQDMDHENMFWYRQDPGLGLRLIYFSYDVKMKEKGDIPEGYSVSREKKERFSLILESASTNQTSMYLCASSSPGLNQPQHFGDGTRLSIL.

J is TRBJ2-1 and V is TRBV11-3; no clear D gene. This CDR3 spans 15 amino acids. Germline loops: CDR1 SGHNT, CDR2 YENEEA. V shed 4 bases and J shed 6 bases, with 16 bases lying between them. CDR3 in amino acids: CASSWIGSHTNEQFF. In DNA form, the CDR3 reads TGTGCCAGCAGCTGGATAGGTAGCCACACCAATGAGCAGTTCTTC.

The rearrangement joins TRBV6-1 to TRBJ1-1; perhaps TRBD1 as D (5 bases). Germline V gene data show CDR1 as MNHNS and CDR2 as SASEGT. V was clipped by 0 bases and J by 11 bases, with 16 bases between them. The CDR3 loop spans 14 amino acids. DNA of the CDR3: TGTGCCAGCAGTGAAGCAACGCAGGGCCGTGTGGCTTTCTTT. It is translated as CASSEATQGRVAFF.

The V gene is TRBV11-3, the J gene TRBJ2-2; D call uncertain. Trimming removed 5 bases at V and 2 bases at J, with 18 bases between. In germline, CDR1 is SGHNT, CDR2 YENEEA. There are 17 residues in the CDR3. CDR3 sequence: CASSTEVVGLNTGELFF. The DNA for the CDR3 is TGTGCCAGCAGCACAGAGGTGGTCGGGCTAAACACCGGGGAGCTGTTTTTT.

The genes are TRBV7-7 and TRBJ2-3; 11 nucleotides align to TRBD2. Trimming took 5 bases from V and 7 from J; bases not matched to a gene: 8. The CDR3 runs to 15 residues. Germline V gene data show CDR1 as SSHAT and CDR2 as FNYEAQ (reference sequence). CDR3 in DNA: TGTGCCAGCAGCCCTGGGACTAGCGGTGCTAATACGCAGTATTTT. Translated: CASSPGTSGANTQYF.

V usage is TRBV29-1 and J usage is TRBJ2-2; TRBD2 matches 9 bases. Germline V gene sequence: CDR1 SQVTM, CDR2 ANQGSEA. CDR3 length: 13 residues. J lost 7 bases, V lost 6 bases, and 6 bases had no gene match. As DNA, the CDR3 is TGCAGCGTGAGACTAGCGGACTACGGGGAGCTGTTTTTT. Protein product: CSVRLADYGELFF.

This clone was seen a handful of times. The chain recombines TRBV5-6 with TRBJ1-3; D is uncertain. V was trimmed by 1 base and J by 0 bases, leaving 11 bases between them. This CDR3 comprises 16 residues. Germline V gene lookup returns CDR1 SGHDT and CDR2 YYEEEE. CDR3 DNA: TGTGCCAGCAGCTTGCAGGTCGGATACTCTGGAAACACCATATATTTT. Translated: CASSLQVGYSGNTIYF.

This chain uses TRBV27 with TRBJ2-7; no clear D. The CDR3 contains 13 residues. Germline CDR1 and CDR2: MNHEY and SMNVEV (reference sequence). Trimming shortened V by 5 bases and J by 3 bases, and 11 bases separated the two germline ends. Here the CDR3 reads CASSTILCYEQYV. CDR3 DNA: TGTGCCAGCAGTACTATACTGTGCTACGAGCAGTACGTC.

This rearrangement joins TRBV30 to TRBJ2-1; 9 bases match TRBD2. There are 15 residues in the CDR3. V was pared by 2 bases and J by 2 bases, with 4 bases of the junction left unmatched. Germline CDR1 GTSNPN, CDR2 SVGIG (reference sequence). CDR3 sequence (DNA): TGTGCCTGGAGTTCAGTAGCGGGAGCCTACAATGAGCAGTTCTTC. Its protein product is CAWSSVAGAYNEQFF.

J is TRBJ2-3 and V is TRBV29-1; D is uncertain. Trimming took off 4 bases at V and 6 bases at J, with 5 bases between the two ends. Germline CDR1 SQVTM, CDR2 ANQGSEA. This CDR3 region has 10 residues. The chain's CDR3 is CSVGADTQYF. The CDR3 region has the DNA TGCAGCGTTGGTGCGGATACGCAGTATTTT.

This clone has just a few counts. The V gene is TRBV6-5, the J gene TRBJ1-5, with D unresolved. Trimming cost V 2 bases and J 2 bases, with 10 bases left between them. CDR3 length: 15 residues. Germline CDR1 MNHEY, CDR2 SVGAGI. Here the CDR3 reads CASSYGKEGNQPQHF. The CDR3 DNA follows: TGTGCCAGCAGTTACGGGAAAGAGGGCAATCAGCCCCAGCATTTT.

V gene TRBV19 combines with J gene TRBJ2-3; D is uncertain. Germline V gene sequence: CDR1 LNHDA, CDR2 SQIVND (reference sequence). V was pared by 6 bases and J by 4 bases, with 5 bases between. The CDR3 is made up of 11 amino acids. CDR3 DNA: TGTGCCAGTAGGGCTCCAGATACGCAGTATTTT. Translation gives CASRAPDTQYF.

The V and J genes are TRBV5-1 and TRBJ1-1, with D perhaps TRBD1 (6 bases). V lost 4 bases and J 0 bases, leaving 13 bases between the germline ends. The CDR3 consists of 15 residues. Germline V gives CDR1 SGHRS, CDR2 YFSETQ. The CDR3 reads CASSQTGALNTEAFF. CDR3 bases: TGCGCCAGCAGCCAGACAGGCGCGCTGAACACTGAAGCTTTCTTT.

This clone was found a few times. The rearrangement uses TRBV5-1 and TRBJ2-1; D unclear. Looked up from germline, CDR1 is SGHRS and CDR2 is YFSETQ. V was cut by 0 bases and J by 6 bases, with 7 bases left in between. The CDR3 runs to 13 residues. The CDR3 reads CASSLVGINEQFF. In DNA form, the CDR3 reads TGCGCCAGCAGCTTGGTGGGAATCAATGAGCAGTTCTTC.